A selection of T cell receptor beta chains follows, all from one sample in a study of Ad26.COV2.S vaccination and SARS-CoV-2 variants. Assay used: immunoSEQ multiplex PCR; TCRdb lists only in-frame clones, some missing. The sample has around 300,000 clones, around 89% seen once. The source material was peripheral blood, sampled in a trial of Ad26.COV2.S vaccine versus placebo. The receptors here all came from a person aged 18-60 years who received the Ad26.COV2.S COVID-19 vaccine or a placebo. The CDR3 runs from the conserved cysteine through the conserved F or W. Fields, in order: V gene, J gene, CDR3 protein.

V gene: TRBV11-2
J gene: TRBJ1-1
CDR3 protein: CASSLTGVTEAFF

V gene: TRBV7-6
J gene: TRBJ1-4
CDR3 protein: CASSLSRRKLSEKLFF

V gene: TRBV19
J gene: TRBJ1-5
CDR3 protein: CASSLRTSNQPQHF

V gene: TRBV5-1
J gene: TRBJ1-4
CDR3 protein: CASSLDRGNEKLFF

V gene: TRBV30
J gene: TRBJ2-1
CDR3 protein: CAWSVGGRGRGNNEQFF

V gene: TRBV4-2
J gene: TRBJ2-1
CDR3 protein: CASSQGGEGGSEQFF

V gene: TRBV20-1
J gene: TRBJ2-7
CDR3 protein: CSASARGFEQYF

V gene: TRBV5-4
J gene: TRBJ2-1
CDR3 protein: CASSFSGQGYYNEQFF

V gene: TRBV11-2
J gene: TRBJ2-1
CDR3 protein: CASSPHLGAGNEQFF

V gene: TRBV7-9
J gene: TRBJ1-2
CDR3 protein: CASSPINRGYGGYTF

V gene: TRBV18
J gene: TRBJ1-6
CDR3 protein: CASSPRQDNSPLHF

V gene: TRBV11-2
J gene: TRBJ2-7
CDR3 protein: CASSPAATYEQYF

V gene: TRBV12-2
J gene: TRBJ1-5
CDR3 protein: CASLFPDNTPKPQHF

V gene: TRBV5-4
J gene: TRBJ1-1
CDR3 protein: CASSLQGGMTEAFF